These 26 T cell receptor beta chains came from one sample sequenced in a study of shared clonotypes between healthy human individuals. TCRdb's table, derived via immunoSEQ multiplex PCR, lists solely in-frame clones and lacks some. The table lists around 2.3 million clones, approximately 94% of them singletons. Sequenced: naive CD4+ T cells sorted from blood. Subset of the sample: CD45RA+ positively selected. The receptors stem from a young man in good health.

The rearrangement joins TRBV19 to TRBJ2-1; TRBD2 aligns across 11 bases. After removal of 5 bases from V and 8 bases from J, the junction contained 14 bases not matched to a gene. Germline lookup yields CDR1 LNHDA and CDR2 SQIVND (reference sequence). This CDR3 is built from 17 residues. CDR3 in DNA: TGTGCCAGTAGTCCGAGACTAGCGGGGAACCCCCTGCATGAGCAGTTCTTC. Protein product: CASSPRLAGNPLHEQFF.

This chain joins TRBV15 and TRBJ2-3; 7 nucleotides line up with TRBD2. Losses at the gene ends were 5 bases for V and 2 bases for J; bases not matched to a gene: 13. Germline CDR1 reads LNHNV; CDR2 reads YYDKDF (reference sequence). This CDR3 contains 17 residues. The CDR3 spells CATSPDLAGDPTDTQYF. In DNA, the CDR3 is TGTGCCACCAGCCCAGACCTCGCGGGGGACCCCACAGATACGCAGTATTTT. Looking up the rest from reference TRBV15 and TRBJ2-3 gives the full variable domain: DAMVIQNPRYQVTQFGKPVTLSCSQTLNHNVMYWYQQKSSQAPKLLFHYYDKDFNNEADTPDNFQSRRPNTSFCFLDIRSPGLGDTAMYLCATSPDLAGDPTDTQYFGPGTRLTVL.

This sequence joins TRBV10-3 and TRBJ1-5; no reliable D call. The germline V gene encodes CDR1 ENHRY and CDR2 SYGVKD. V dropped 6 bases and J dropped 5 bases, with 11 bases sitting between them. The CDR3 loop spans 13 amino acids. The CDR3 spells CAIREVTHQPQHF. In DNA form, the CDR3 reads TGTGCCATCAGGGAGGTCACTCATCAGCCCCAGCATTTT.

The chain joins TRBV6-6 to TRBJ1-3; a weak D match, TRBD1 (6 bases). The germline V gene encodes CDR1 MNHNY and CDR2 SVGAGI (reference sequence). This CDR3 comprises 13 residues. The V gene lost 5 bases and the J gene lost 4 bases, with 9 bases spanning the gap. The CDR3, as DNA: TGTGCCAGCAGTACAGGGATCGGAAACACCATATATTTT. As protein: CASSTGIGNTIYF.

As DNA, the CDR3 is TGTGCCAGAAGCCAGAGGTCGGCGGGAGCACCCTACGAGCAGTACTTC. Translation: CARSQRSAGAPYEQYF. V and J are TRBV5-3 and TRBJ2-7; 7 positions match TRBD2. Being an ORF, TRBV5-3 has a function that is uncertain. This CDR3 is built from 16 residues. With 4 bases clipped from V and 2 bases from J, the junction kept 12 bases outside the gene matches.

The chain has TRBV6-1 and TRBJ2-4, with D perhaps matching TRBD1 (5 bases). Trimming removed 1 base from V and 1 base from J, with 11 bases in between. CDR3 length: 16 residues. Germline V gene lookup returns CDR1 MNHNS and CDR2 SASEGT. The CDR3 DNA reads TGTGCCAGCAGTGAAGGGCAGGGAAAGGCCAAAAACATTCAGTACTTC. Amino acids: CASSEGQGKAKNIQYF.

This clone was detected once. The chain carries TRBV5-4 and TRBJ2-7; weak D call: TRBD1 (5 bases). The CDR3 runs 13 residues. Deletions cut 6 bases from V and 3 bases from J, with 13 bases between. Germline V gene lookup returns CDR1 SGHNT and CDR2 YYREEE (reference sequence). DNA of the CDR3: TGTGCCAGCAACGACAGAACCAACTACGAGCAGTACTTC. Translating gives CASNDRTNYEQYF. The whole variable domain, remainder taken from reference TRBV5-4 and TRBJ2-7, is ETGVTQSPTHLIKTRGQQVTLRCSSQSGHNTVSWYQQALGQGPQFIFQYYREEENGRGNFPPRFSGLQFPNYSSELNVNALELDDSALYLCASNDRTNYEQYFGPGTRLTVT.

The rearrangement joins TRBV5-4 to TRBJ2-7; TRBD1 agrees at 10 bases. The CDR3 runs 14 residues. The V gene end was trimmed by 4 bases and the J gene end by 4 bases; junction bases not matched to a gene: 5. CDR1 is SGHNT and CDR2 is YYREEE in the germline V gene (reference sequence). The CDR3: CASSPGTGDYEQYF. The DNA for the CDR3 is TGTGCCAGCAGCCCGGGGACAGGGGATTACGAGCAGTACTTC.

For this clone: Different DNA sequences within this sample yield the same CDR3. This chain links TRBV5-1 with TRBJ1-1, with TRBD1 matching 11 bases. Germline V gene lookup returns CDR1 SGHRS and CDR2 YFSETQ. The CDR3 covers 16 residues. Unmatched junction bases numbered 3, after V lost 0 bases and J lost 2 bases. CDR3 bases: TGCGCCAGCAGCTTGGGGACAGGGGGCCTCAACACTGAAGCTTTCTTT. Amino acid sequence: CASSLGTGGLNTEAFF.

The V call is TRBV5-4, the J call TRBJ2-5; the D gene is possibly TRBD1 (6 bases). This CDR3 has 14 residues. The germline CDR1 and CDR2 sequences are SGHNT and YYREEE (reference sequence). V was cut by 4 bases and J by 0 bases, with 10 bases left in between. The CDR3 DNA reads as TGTGCCAGCAGCCCGGGACATTACCAAGAGACCCAGTACTTC. Translating gives CASSPGHYQETQYF.

About this clone: The same CDR3 is also encoded by other DNA sequences in this sample. This chain joins TRBV6-5 and TRBJ1-1; tentatively, D is TRBD1 (5 bases). V shed 2 bases and J shed 7 bases, with 8 bases lying between them. The CDR3 spans 12 residues. From germline, CDR1 is MNHEY and CDR2 SVGAGI. The CDR3 here is CASSYGGGEAFF. The DNA of the CDR3 is TGTGCCAGCAGTTACGGGGGGGGTGAAGCTTTCTTT.

CDR3 DNA: TGTGCCATCGGACCAGGGGGAGCTCAGCCCCAGCATTTT. Translation: CAIGPGGAQPQHF. The chain has TRBV7-2 and TRBJ1-5; 7 bases line up with TRBD1. Germline CDR1 reads SGHTA; CDR2 reads FQGNSA. The ends lost 10 bases at V and 6 bases at J; junction bases unmatched: 9. The CDR3 has 13 residues.

The rearrangement joins TRBV5-5 to TRBJ2-4; D might be TRBD1 (5 bases). The CDR3 spans 18 residues. Trimming took 3 bases from V and 3 from J, leaving 22 bases between them. Per germline, CDR1 SGHKS and CDR2 YYEKEE (reference sequence). The CDR3 DNA sequence: TGTGCCAGCAGCTCGCAAGGGGCCACCGGAGTTGTCAAAAACATTCAGTACTTC. Its translation: CASSSQGATGVVKNIQYF.

The genes are TRBV7-2 and TRBJ2-2; TRBD2 is a possible D gene (5 bases). The CDR3 loop spans 14 amino acids. Trimming cost V 4 bases and J 5 bases, with 11 bases left between them. Germline V lookup: CDR1 SGHTA, CDR2 FQGNSA. The CDR3 loop is CASSSSPGTGELFF. DNA of the CDR3: TGTGCCAGCAGCTCTAGCCCCGGAACCGGGGAGCTGTTTTTT.

This clone has only one observation. This sequence joins TRBV10-3 and TRBJ1-3, with TRBD1 identical over 10 bases. The CDR3 covers 19 residues. The trim removed 6 bases at V and 0 bases at J, leaving 14 bases unmatched. CDR1 is ENHRY and CDR2 is SYGVKD in the germline V gene. CDR3 nucleotides: TGTGCCATCAGGGAGACAGGGGGCGTCAATATCCCCTCTGGAAACACCATATATTTT. Translating gives CAIRETGGVNIPSGNTIYF.

This clone appeared once. The rearrangement uses TRBV29-1 and TRBJ2-5; 8 positions agree with TRBD1. Germline CDR1 is SQVTM and CDR2 is ANQGSEA. The CDR3 has 15 residues. Trimming took 5 bases from V and 2 from J; bases not matched to a gene: 10. The CDR3 sequence is CSVHKGGTGQETQYF. The DNA of the CDR3 is TGCAGCGTTCACAAAGGAGGGACAGGACAAGAGACCCAGTACTTC.

The J gene is TRBJ1-2, the V gene TRBV4-2; 10 nucleotides align to TRBD1. After removal of 4 bases from V and 0 bases from J, the junction contained 11 bases not matched to a gene. There are 18 residues in the CDR3. CDR1 and CDR2 from the germline V gene are LGHNA and YNFKEQ. The CDR3 nucleotides are TGTGCCAGCAGCCGCACGTCGGGACAGGGGATTACTAACTATGGCTACACCTTC. It is translated as CASSRTSGQGITNYGYTF.

The genes are TRBV11-2 and TRBJ2-5; D not resolved. This CDR3 contains 16 residues. V was cut by 0 bases and J by 5 bases, with 16 bases left in between. Looked up from germline, CDR1 is SGHAT and CDR2 is FQNNGV. CDR3 region: CASSLDGFSGWETQYF. Written as DNA, the CDR3 is TGTGCCAGCAGCTTAGATGGATTTTCGGGCTGGGAGACCCAGTACTTC. Filled out from reference TRBV11-2 and TRBJ2-5, the complete variable domain reads EAGVAQSPRYKIIEKRQSVAFWCNPISGHATLYWYQQILGQGPKLLIQFQNNGVVDDSQLPKDRFSAERLKGVDSTLKIQPAKLEDSAVYLCASSLDGFSGWETQYFGPGTRLLVL.

A single count supports this clone. This rearrangement joins TRBV11-3 to TRBJ1-2, with D possibly being TRBD1 (6 bases). Trimming removed 1 base from V and 7 bases from J, with 13 bases in between. Germline V gene sequence: CDR1 SGHNT, CDR2 YENEEA. There are 14 residues in the CDR3. The CDR3 region has the DNA TGTGCCAGCAGCTTAGCTGCGGGGGCGCGTGGCTACACCTTC. Its translation is CASSLAAGARGYTF.

This chain links TRBV13 with TRBJ1-5, with TRBD1 matching over 7 bases. Germline V gives CDR1 PRHDT, CDR2 FYEKMQ (reference sequence). The J segment lost 0 bases and the V segment lost 0 bases, leaving 8 bases of the junction unmatched. There are 18 residues in the CDR3. The CDR3 loop is CASSLGPGGPNSNQPQHF. The CDR3 nucleotides read TGTGCCAGCAGCTTAGGGCCAGGGGGGCCGAATAGCAATCAGCCCCAGCATTTT.

The genes are TRBV25-1 and TRBJ2-3, with D possibly being TRBD1 (5 bases). Germline CDR1 is MGHDK and CDR2 is SYGVNS. V dropped 1 base and J dropped 4 bases, with 9 bases sitting between them. This CDR3 contains 14 residues. The CDR3 DNA follows: TGTGCCAGCAGTGAATTCAGGGTTCCAGATACGCAGTATTTT. Translating gives CASSEFRVPDTQYF.

A word on this clone: The same CDR3 arises from other DNA sequences in this sample as well. The rearrangement links TRBV6-5 to TRBJ2-6, with 7 bases fitting TRBD1. Germline V gene data show CDR1 as MNHEY and CDR2 as SVGAGI. Trimming removed 6 bases from V and 4 bases from J; junction bases left unmatched: 6. The CDR3 loop spans 15 amino acids. The CDR3 reads CASSRGGAGANVLTF. The CDR3 DNA follows: TGTGCCAGCAGCCGAGGGGGCGCCGGGGCCAACGTCCTGACTTTC.

The CDR3 is CASSSTGTSGMGEQFF. The CDR3 DNA reads TGCGCCAGCAGCTCAACGGGTACTAGCGGGATGGGGGAGCAGTTCTTC. This chain joins TRBV5-1 and TRBJ2-1, with 10 bases identical to TRBD2. The CDR3 sequence is 16 residues long. Germline trimming cut 3 bases from V and 10 bases from J; bases unmatched to any gene: 13. Germline CDR1 and CDR2: SGHRS and YFSETQ.

The J gene is TRBJ1-1, the V gene TRBV30, with 8 positions matching TRBD1. The CDR3 sequence is 13 residues long. Germline values: CDR1 GTSNPN, CDR2 SVGIG (reference sequence). V lost 3 bases to trimming and J lost 10 bases; unmatched junction nucleotides: 10. Here the CDR3 reads CAWSFQEGTGAFF. The CDR3 DNA is TGTGCCTGGAGCTTTCAGGAGGGGACAGGAGCTTTCTTT.

About this clone itself: Other DNA sequences of this sample code for an identical CDR3. The V and J genes are TRBV5-1 and TRBJ1-1; 8 nucleotides line up with TRBD1. V shed 0 bases and J 1 base; nucleotides not matched to a gene: 2. The length of the CDR3 is 15 residues. Germline loops: CDR1 SGHRS, CDR2 YFSETQ. The CDR3 is CASSLGQGQNTEAFF. Here the CDR3 DNA reads TGCGCCAGCAGCTTGGGACAGGGGCAGAACACTGAAGCTTTCTTT.

This clone came up once. This chain uses TRBV13 with TRBJ1-4, with no clear D. V gave up 5 bases and J gave up 8 bases, with 12 bases separating them. This CDR3 is 13 amino acids long. In germline, CDR1 is PRHDT, CDR2 FYEKMQ (reference sequence). The CDR3 bases are TGTGCCAGCAGCCCAGGTGGCAAGGAAAAACTGTTTTTT. Residues: CASSPGGKEKLFF.